The source of this T cell receptor beta chain is a study of cytomegalovirus exposure and HLA in healthy donors. Study-wide results and limits: What a later analysis reportedly showed was that an Asian-associated ancestry cluster had fewer N-insertions than the approximately 700-donor mean. According to an earlier analysis, most TCR beta V segments yielded productive rearrangements about 87% or about 30% of the time. The study designated roughly 150 TCR beta chains cytomegalovirus-associated. A link between a missense DCLRE1C variant and TCR beta V- and J-gene trimming emerged from a later analysis.

On this clone: Antigen: not known.

V shed 1 base and J shed 4 bases, with 13 bases lying between them. Germline assignment: CDR1 LGHNA and CDR2 YNFKEQ. The CDR3 loop spans 16 amino acids. Vbeta (60) and Jbeta (13) primers were used in the PCR. Sequencing was performed with immunoSEQ multiplex PCR; in TCRdb, only in-frame clones are kept and a portion is missing. The sample has about 120,000 clones; 70% to 75% are singletons. Sequences were obtained from PBMCs. The genes are TRBV4-2 and TRBJ1-4; no reliable D call. This sequence originates from a male donor in good health and CMV-seronegative. CDR3 protein: CASSQGAGILNEKLFF. CDR3 nucleotide sequence: TGTGCCAGCAGCCAAGGCGCGGGAATCCTTAATGAAAAACTGTTTTTT.